A selection of T cell receptor beta chains follows, all from one sample in a study of blood T cell repertoires in COVID-19. Profiling relied on immunoSEQ multiplex PCR, and the TCRdb table lists in-frame clones only, not all of them. Of 150,000 or so clones in the sample, under 85% were seen once. Sequencing used peripheral blood. The receptors shown here come from a human donor in a cohort sampled during active COVID-19. Each CDR3 is given with its conserved first and last residue. Fields, in order: D gene, clone size, V gene, J gene, CDR3 protein, CDR3 DNA. D genes are given only for firm matches. Expanded clones get a size class; other rows say once, few or many, or leave the size out.

>.|.|TRBV7-9|TRBJ1-3
CASSLVGAGNTIYF
TGTGCCAGCAGCTTAGTAGGGGCTGGAAACACCATATATTTT
>.|.|TRBV28|TRBJ1-1
CASRYRNTEAFF
TGTGCCAGCAGATACAGGAACACTGAAGCTTTCTTT
>TRBD2|.|TRBV5-1|TRBJ2-3
CASSGVAGSTDTQYF
TGCGCCAGCAGCGGGGTAGCGGGTAGCACAGATACGCAGTATTTT
>TRBD2|few|TRBV2|TRBJ2-7
CASSEEGGPSYEQYF
TGTGCCAGCAGTGAAGAGGGAGGGCCGTCGTACGAGCAGTACTTC
>TRBD1|once|TRBV30|TRBJ1-5
CAWSANRGNQPQHF
TGTGCCTGGAGCGCGAACAGGGGGAACCAGCCCCAGCATTTT
>.|.|TRBV27|TRBJ2-2
CASSLKLAPVSPGELFF
TGTGCCAGCAGTTTAAAGCTAGCGCCAGTATCTCCCGGGGAGCTGTTTTTT
>.|few|TRBV6-2/TRBV6-3|TRBJ2-1
CASSRLYNEQFF
TGTGCCAGCAGTCGACTGTACAATGAGCAGTTCTTC
>TRBD1|.|TRBV5-8|TRBJ1-6
CASGQGAGSPLHF
TGTGCCAGCGGACAGGGGGCGGGTTCACCCCTCCACTTT
>.|.|TRBV7-8|TRBJ1-1
CASSLTPGRNTEAFF
TGTGCCAGCAGCTTAACACCGGGGAGGAACACTGAAGCTTTCTTT
>TRBD2|.|TRBV5-5|TRBJ2-2
CASSPRTSGSQIGELFF
TGTGCCAGCAGCCCCCGGACTAGCGGGTCTCAAATCGGGGAGCTGTTTTTT
>.|.|TRBV7-9|TRBJ2-3
CASSLGRVGDTQYF
TGTGCCAGCAGCTTGGGCAGGGTTGGAGATACGCAGTATTTT
>TRBD1|.|TRBV4-3|TRBJ1-4
CASSQDLVQGAVATNEKLFF
TGCGCCAGCAGCCAAGATCTTGTGCAGGGGGCGGTTGCAACTAATGAAAAACTGTTTTTT
>TRBD2|.|TRBV6-5|TRBJ2-2
CANLLAGGPFRELFF
TGTGCCAACCTCTTAGCGGGAGGGCCTTTCCGGGAGCTGTTTTTT